This T cell receptor (beta chain) was recovered during a study of blood T cell repertoires in COVID-19. Study background: The United States, Italy and Spain were the sources of the acute and convalescent COVID-19 samples.

Clinical histories supplied by participants themselves formed the basis of cohort assignment. In Cohort 3, a recovered donor had either two negative PCRs, clearance, or symptom resolution. Original methodology: Reference gene primer amplification yielded estimated nucleated cell counts. The assay was immunoSEQ multiplex PCR, and TCRdb's table has in-frame clones only and misses some. The V and J calls and clone size are taken from that table; D and trimming were inferred from the DNA. The sample consists of over 200,000 clones, nearly 90% of them appearing once. The V gene's germline CDR1 is SNHLY and CDR2 FYNNEI. The ends were cut back, 11 bases at V and 7 bases at J, with 20 bases in the middle. The CDR3 spans 14 residues.

The chain carries TRBV2 and TRBJ2-2; D gene uncertain. The TCR comes from a man younger than 45 who had recovered from COVID-19. Sequencing was carried out using PBMCs or T cells enriched from blood (not recorded which). The CDR3 DNA sequence: TGTGCCCAAAGCAGCCTAGTGGGTGACGGGGAGCTGTTTTTT. It translates to CAQSSLVGDGELFF.